The 5 T cell receptor beta chains below come from one sample, sequenced in a study of breast tumors, draining lymph nodes, adjacent tissues. Breast cancer patients provided tissue from their axillary draining lymph nodes. Using its own MiXCR run on the multiplex PCR reads, TCRdb lists one record per CDR3 protein. The sample records approximately 210,000 distinct CDR3 sequences, nearly 35% being singletons. The sequenced sample was axillary lymph node tissue. All receptors come from a female donor with breast cancer. Some clones in this sample may be carry-over from other donors' samples.

The genes are TRBV12-3 or TRBV12-4 and TRBJ1-2; the D gene is possibly TRBD1 (5 bases). Trimming removed 5 bases at V and 3 bases at J, with 10 bases between. The CDR3 extends over 13 amino acids. The CDR3 protein is CASSVQGDYGYTF. CDR3 coding DNA: TGTGCCAGCAGTGTTCAGGGCGACTATGGCTACACCTTC.

J is TRBJ2-7 and V is TRBV9; TRBD2 aligns across 7 bases. The CDR3 contains 15 residues. CDR1 is SGDLS and CDR2 is YYNGEE in the germline V gene. V dropped 0 bases and J dropped 7; count of bases not matched to a gene: 10. CDR3 amino acids: CASSVAPGGSGEQYF. In nucleotides, the CDR3 is TGTGCCAGCAGCGTAGCCCCCGGGGGGTCCGGGGAGCAGTACTTC.

Many counts were recorded for this clonotype. The V and J genes are TRBV10-3 and TRBJ2-7; TRBD2 matches at 11 bases. The CDR3 covers 20 residues. Germline V gives CDR1 ENHRY, CDR2 SYGVKD. The V segment lost 0 bases and the J segment 0 bases; nucleotides outside the gene matches: 13. The CDR3 bases are TGTGCCATCAGTGAGTCGCAGGGCTCTAGCGGGGGGCCTGACTCCTACGAGCAGTACTTC. It encodes CAISESQGSSGGPDSYEQYF.

This clonotype showed up many times. The V call is TRBV4-3, the J call TRBJ2-5, with TRBD1 as a possible D gene (5 bases). From germline, CDR1 is LGHNA and CDR2 YSLEER. The V gene lost 0 bases and the J gene lost 8 bases, with 13 bases spanning the gap. CDR3 size: 14 residues. In nucleotides, the CDR3 is TGCGCCAGCAGCCAAGATGCCCGTGGGGCCACCCAGTACTTC. It codes for CASSQDARGATQYF.

The chain joins TRBV28 to TRBJ2-1; unclear D gene. Germline lookup yields CDR1 MDHEN and CDR2 SYDVKM. This CDR3 region has 15 residues. Deletions cut 3 bases from V and 4 bases from J, with 13 bases between. In DNA, the CDR3 is TGTGCCAGCAGTTTTTTATCTGGGGATTACAATGAGCAGTTCTTC. Amino acid sequence: CASSFLSGDYNEQFF.